This T cell receptor beta chain was sequenced during a study of T cells expressing NK-cell markers. Study-wide results and caveats: Top CD8+ clonotypes included the dominant CD3+CD56+NKG2C+ clonotypes in 5 or 6 donors. Similarly, these clonotypes led the CD3+CD56-NKG2C+ fraction as well in several donors.

TCRdb reanalyzed the 5' RACE reads, giving one entry per CDR3 protein sequence and no DNA. Across a few hundred thousand distinct CDR3 sequences, the top ten clones capture 0.3% to 0.45% of the sample. The CDR3 is 13 residues long. From germline, CDR1 is SGHVS and CDR2 FQNEAQ. A remark on this clonotype: Its antigen is not known.

The TCR comes from a man between 18 and 29 years old in good health. The chain uses TRBV7-8 and TRBJ2-5; TCRdb picks TRBD2, but there is no DNA to check that call. The specimen sequenced was blood T cells: a sorted CD56 or NKG2C T cell subset, CD4+ or CD8+ T cells, or bulk PBMC T cells (not recorded which). The CDR3 is CASSLGPAETQYF.